The 4 T cell receptor beta chains reported below all come from one sample, sequenced in a study of T cell repertoires in cytomegalovirus infection. TCRdb reprocessed the reads with MiXCR, giving one entry per CDR3 protein. This table holds a few hundred thousand distinct CDR3 sequences, over 35% found once. For these receptors, no antigen is known. Sequenced material: cultured PBMCs, taken from culture after CMV antigen stimulation. The receptors were gathered from a human donor in good health (CMV status not recorded). Some clones in this sample may be carry-over from other donors' samples.

In its sample, this clonotype was seen a few times. This CDR3 is CASNIAPSYNEQFF. CDR3 nucleotides: TGTGCCAGCAATATTGCTCCCTCCTACAATGAGCAGTTCTTC. J is TRBJ2-1 and V is TRBV2; D gene unclear. The CDR3 totals 14 residues. CDR1 SNHLY and CDR2 FYNNEI come from the germline V gene. Trimming took 7 bases from V and 0 from J, leaving 10 bases between them.

This clonotype was picked up a small number of times. The V gene is TRBV7-2, the J gene TRBJ2-5; D remains ambiguous. This CDR3 is built from 12 residues. The V and J ends lost 7 bases and 5 bases respectively, with 11 bases between them. Per germline, CDR1 SGHTA and CDR2 FQGNSA. CDR3 nucleotide sequence: TGTGCCAGCACCACTTATTCGGAGACCCAGTACTTC. It encodes CASTTYSETQYF.

In its sample, this clonotype was seen many times. The chain employs TRBV7-2 and TRBJ2-3; D remains unclear. From germline, CDR1 is SGHTA and CDR2 FQGNSA. The germline V and J ends were trimmed by 1 base and 10 bases, with 18 bases remaining between them. There are 15 residues in the CDR3. CDR3: CASSLGPGILAPQYF. The CDR3 DNA reads as TGTGCCAGCAGCTTAGGGCCAGGTATCCTTGCTCCGCAGTATTTT.

A few counts support this clonotype. The chain is built from TRBV7-8 and TRBJ2-1; 8 positions agree with TRBD2. Germline assignment: CDR1 SGHVS and CDR2 FQNEAQ. This CDR3 spans 16 amino acids. The J segment lost 10 bases and the V segment lost 5 bases, leaving 16 bases of the junction unmatched. The CDR3: CASSIRTGLVKKEQFF. The CDR3, as DNA: TGTGCCAGCAGCATAAGAACGGGACTAGTGAAAAAGGAGCAGTTCTTC. Variable domain in full (rest from reference TRBV7-8 and TRBJ2-1): GAGVSQSPRYKVAKRGQDVALRCDPISGHVSLFWYQQALGQGPEFLTYFQNEAQLDKSGLPSDRFFAERPEGSVSTLKIQRTQQEDSAVYLCASSIRTGLVKKEQFFGPGTRLTVL.